A selection of T cell receptor beta chains follows, all from one sample in a study of cytomegalovirus exposure and HLA in healthy donors. The data were produced by immunoSEQ multiplex PCR, yet TCRdb's version contains in-frame clones alone and is incomplete. The repertoire holds 150,000 or so clones, with 90% as singletons. The specimen sequenced was PBMCs. These receptors were taken from a woman aged 25-40 years in good health and CMV-seropositive. Both conserved end residues are part of each CDR3. A D gene is named only where the DNA matches it firmly. The size field is filled for only some rows; it gives once, few, many or a size class.

V gene	J gene	D gene	clone size	CDR3 DNA	CDR3 protein
TRBV19	TRBJ2-1	NA	once	TGTGCCAGTAGCCCCCCAAGAAAGGGGGTATCCTACAATGAGCAGTTCTTC	CASSPPRKGVSYNEQFF
TRBV28	TRBJ2-7	NA	NA	TGTGCCAGCAGTTTTGTTCCGAGACTACGAGAGCAGTACTTC	CASSFVPRLREQYF
TRBV7-8	TRBJ1-5	NA	NA	TGTGCCAGCAGCTTAGAAGGACAGTATAGCAATCAGCCCCAGCATTTT	CASSLEGQYSNQPQHF
TRBV6-4	TRBJ2-2	TRBD1	NA	TGTGCCAGCAGCCGGGACAGATCGAGCGGGGAGCTGTTTTTT	CASSRDRSSGELFF
TRBV9	TRBJ2-1	TRBD2	once	TGTGCCAGCAGCGTAGATCCTAGCGGTAGCTACAATGAGCAGTTCTTC	CASSVDPSGSYNEQFF
TRBV29-1	TRBJ2-1	NA	NA	TGCAGCGTCTCTGACAGGATTAACGTAAATGGGCAGTTCTTC	CSVSDRINVNGQFF
TRBV7-8	TRBJ2-7	TRBD1	few	TGTGCCAGCAGCTTATTGGGACAGCGAACCTACGAGCAGTACTTC	CASSLLGQRTYEQYF
TRBV5-1	TRBJ2-5	NA	NA	TGCGCCAGCAGCTTGTGGAGGGAGTTGCGGGAGACCCAGTACTTC	CASSLWRELRETQYF
TRBV6-5	TRBJ2-2	NA	NA	TGTGCCAGCAGTTTAGCGCCCTGGGCCGGGGAGCTGTTTTTT	CASSLAPWAGELFF
TRBV2	TRBJ1-4	TRBD1	NA	TGTGCCAGCAAAAGGACAGGGGAAAAACTGTTTTTT	CASKRTGEKLFF
TRBV4-1	TRBJ1-2	TRBD1	once	TGCGCCAGCAGCCTCGGGACAGCAAACTATGGCTACACCTTC	CASSLGTANYGYTF
TRBV7-2	TRBJ2-2	TRBD2	NA	TGTGCCAGCAGCTTGCGGGGGTTGGCCGGGGAGCTGTTTTTT	CASSLRGLAGELFF
TRBV27	TRBJ2-2	TRBD1	NA	TGTGCCAGCAGTTTAGCGACAGGGGTGTATATCGGGGAGCTGTTTTTT	CASSLATGVYIGELFF
TRBV9	TRBJ1-1	NA	NA	TGTGCCAGCAGCCCCGAACCTACAGGGTACTCTGAAGCTTTCTTT	CASSPEPTGYSEAFF
TRBV6-1	TRBJ2-2	NA	NA	TGTGCCAGCAGTCCACTTAGCTTAACCGGGGAGCTGTTTTTT	CASSPLSLTGELFF
TRBV29-1	TRBJ2-7	NA	NA	TGCAGCGTTGTTGAGGGATCAGCCTACGAGCAGTACTTC	CSVVEGSAYEQYF
TRBV11-2	TRBJ2-7	TRBD1	once	TGTGCCAGCAGCTTAGGTGCCGGGACAGCTTACGAGCAGTACTTC	CASSLGAGTAYEQYF
TRBV28	TRBJ1-6	NA	NA	TGTGCCGCCACCATGGGACAAGCTAATTCACCCCTCCACTTT	CAATMGQANSPLHF
TRBV18	TRBJ2-7	NA	NA	TGTGCCAGCTCACCACTATTCCTGTCTGGGACTTCTTTC	CASSPLFLSGTSF
TRBV5-4	TRBJ2-7	NA	NA	TGTGCCAGCAGCTCCCAAACAGGGAAGGTAGACGAGCAGTACTTC	CASSSQTGKVDEQYF
TRBV2	TRBJ2-1	TRBD2	NA	TGTGCCAGCGTCCGCGGGGGAACCTACAATGAGCAGTTCTTC	CASVRGGTYNEQFF
TRBV29-1	TRBJ1-2	TRBD1	once	TGCAGCGTTGACTCCCTAAAGGACAGGGGACATGGCTACACCTTC	CSVDSLKDRGHGYTF
TRBV4-2	TRBJ1-5	NA	NA	TGTGCCAGCAGCCAAGATAAGTTGCGCCAGCCCCAGCATTTT	CASSQDKLRQPQHF
TRBV11-1	TRBJ2-7	NA	NA	TGTGCCAGCAGCTTATCCAAGCGGTTTAACTACGAGCAGTACTTC	CASSLSKRFNYEQYF
TRBV4-2	TRBJ2-1	NA	NA	TGTGCCAGCAGCCAAGACGGCTTCTACGGGGGCTACAATGAGCAGTTCTTC	CASSQDGFYGGYNEQFF
TRBV29-1	TRBJ2-2	TRBD2	NA	TGCAGCGCCTCTATTCGGCCTACTAGCGTTAGTTTCGCCGGGGAGCTGTTTTTT	CSASIRPTSVSFAGELFF
TRBV9	TRBJ1-3	NA	NA	TGTGCCAGCAGCGCCGGACTGAACTCTGGAAACACCATATATTTT	CASSAGLNSGNTIYF
TRBV5-1	TRBJ2-5	TRBD1	NA	TGCGCCAGCAGCCTCCGCCAGGGGGCCCTAGGAGAGACCCAGTACTTC	CASSLRQGALGETQYF
TRBV5-4	TRBJ2-7	NA	NA	TGTGCCAGCAGTCCCGGGTCCCCTACCACCTACGAGCAGTACTTC	CASSPGSPTTYEQYF
TRBV5-1	TRBJ2-7	TRBD1	NA	TGCGCCAGCAGCTTGGAGCCGGGACAGGGGTCCTACGAGCAGTACTTC	CASSLEPGQGSYEQYF
TRBV6-1	TRBJ1-2	TRBD1	NA	TGTGCCAGCACAGGGGGGTACTATGGCTACACCTTC	CASTGGYYGYTF
TRBV27	TRBJ2-1	TRBD1	NA	TGTGCCAGCAGACCCGACAGGGGGCTTTACAATGAGCAGTTCTTC	CASRPDRGLYNEQFF
TRBV28	TRBJ2-2	TRBD2	NA	TGTGCCAGCAGTGAGACTGCGGGGGGGCCCTCCGGGGAGCTGTTTTTT	CASSETAGGPSGELFF
TRBV5-1	TRBJ2-1	TRBD2	NA	TGCGCCAGCAGCGAGGGGACTAGCGGGAGCAATGAGCAGTTCTTC	CASSEGTSGSNEQFF
TRBV2	TRBJ1-1	NA	once	TGTGCCAGCAGTGAAGCATTCCGCGGGGGTCGTGCTTTCTTT	CASSEAFRGGRAFF